Presented here are 8 T cell receptor beta chains from one specimen sequenced in a study of blood T cell repertoires in COVID-19. Sequencing was performed with immunoSEQ multiplex PCR; in TCRdb, only in-frame clones are kept and a portion is missing. This sample has fewer than 150,000 clones; 88% occur once, and the top ten carry about 0.9%. The sequencing input was peripheral blood. These TCRs come from a woman in her fifties or sixties with active or convalescent COVID-19.

This chain connects TRBV5-1 to TRBJ2-7; weak D call: TRBD2 (6 bases). The CDR3 length is 15 residues. CDR1 and CDR2 (germline): SGHRS, YFSETQ. V was pared by 0 bases and J by 5 bases, with 15 bases between. CDR3 nucleotides: TGCGCCAGCAGCTTGGCCTCTGGAGGGGCCGACGAGCAGTACTTC. Its protein is CASSLASGGADEQYF.

The chain has TRBV7-3 and TRBJ2-1, with D possibly being TRBD1 (5 bases). Between the trimmed V and J ends, which lost 1 base and 8 bases, there was a span of 6 bases. The CDR3 loop spans 12 amino acids. Germline values: CDR1 SGHTA, CDR2 FQGTGA. CDR3 sequence: CASSLRGHEQFF. For the CDR3, the DNA is TGTGCCAGCAGCTTAAGGGGCCATGAGCAGTTCTTC.

This chain connects TRBV4-3 to TRBJ1-2; D gene uncertain. Germline V gene lookup returns CDR1 LGHNA and CDR2 YSLEER. V was shortened by 0 bases and J by 5 bases, with 10 bases between the two germline ends. CDR3 length equals 14 residues. This CDR3 is CASSQDRWAYGYTF. The CDR3 coding sequence is TGCGCCAGCAGCCAAGATCGCTGGGCATATGGCTACACCTTC.

This clone was detected once. V is TRBV12-3 or TRBV12-4 and J is TRBJ1-1; 8 bases are a match to TRBD1. This CDR3 is built from 13 residues. The trim removed 6 bases at V and 12 bases at J, leaving 12 bases unmatched. The CDR3 nucleotides are TGTGCCAGCAGCCAGTTCGGACAGGGTAAAACTTTCTTT. This sequence encodes CASSQFGQGKTFF.

The CDR3 is CASSLGTAPRPLHF. The CDR3 DNA follows: TGTGCCAGCAGCTTAGGGACAGCACCGCGACCCCTCCACTTT. V is TRBV7-2 and J is TRBJ1-6, with D tentatively TRBD1 (6 bases). Trimming cost V 1 base and J 12 bases, with 13 bases left between them. The CDR3 contains 14 residues. Per the germline V gene, CDR1 is SGHTA and CDR2 is FQGNSA.

The CDR3 reads CASSLVSSTDTQYF. DNA of the CDR3: TGTGCCAGCAGCTTAGTATCTAGCACAGATACGCAGTATTTT. This rearrangement joins TRBV7-2 to TRBJ2-3; no clear D. Germline V gene data show CDR1 as SGHTA and CDR2 as FQGNSA. Trimming took off 1 base at V and 0 bases at J, with 5 bases between the two ends. There are 14 residues in the CDR3.

The chain couples TRBV5-6 to TRBJ2-2, with TRBD1 matching over 10 bases. The CDR3 sequence is 14 residues long. Germline CDR1 is SGHDT and CDR2 is YYEEEE. The J segment lost 5 bases and the V segment lost 5 bases, leaving 3 bases of the junction unmatched. DNA of the CDR3: TGTGCCAGCAGGGGACAGGGGTGGACCGGGGAGCTGTTTTTT. It is translated as CASRGQGWTGELFF.

This clone came up once. The chain uses TRBV7-9 and TRBJ2-1; 12 bases are shared with TRBD2. CDR1 and CDR2 (germline): SEHNR, FQNEAQ (reference sequence). The ends lost 1 base at V and 14 bases at J; junction bases unmatched: 9. This CDR3 has 15 residues. In DNA form, the CDR3 reads TGTGCCAGCAGCTTAGGGGCTAGCGGGAGGGTCATCAAGTTCTTC. Residues: CASSLGASGRVIKFF.